The source of this T cell receptor (beta chain) is a study of blood T cell repertoires in COVID-19. The wider study: Acute-phase and convalescent COVID-19 samples originated in the United States, Italy and Spain. In each case, the material was cDNA or gDNA derived from T cells, B-cell-depleted T cells, or PBMCs.

CDR3 length equals 15 residues. The germline V gene has CDR1 MNHEY and CDR2 SMNVEV (reference sequence). J lost 4 bases, V lost 5 bases, and 6 bases had no gene match. In the authors' methods: Nucleated cell counts were estimated from reference gene primer amplification. Repertoires were generated with immunoSEQ multiplex PCR, while TCRdb's copy carries only in-frame clones and drops some. The V and J calls and the clone size are those of that table, but D and trimming were determined from the DNA. The table records 100,000 or so clones, around 90% of them present only once. This clonotype was sampled from a woman aged 60-75 years with acute or convalescent COVID-19. The rearrangement links TRBV27 to TRBJ2-2; the match to TRBD1 covers 8 bases. The sequenced sample was peripheral blood. The CDR3 nucleotides are TGTGCCAGCAGTCTCGACAGGGGTATCACCGGGGAGCTGTTTTTT. Its translation: CASSLDRGITGELFF.